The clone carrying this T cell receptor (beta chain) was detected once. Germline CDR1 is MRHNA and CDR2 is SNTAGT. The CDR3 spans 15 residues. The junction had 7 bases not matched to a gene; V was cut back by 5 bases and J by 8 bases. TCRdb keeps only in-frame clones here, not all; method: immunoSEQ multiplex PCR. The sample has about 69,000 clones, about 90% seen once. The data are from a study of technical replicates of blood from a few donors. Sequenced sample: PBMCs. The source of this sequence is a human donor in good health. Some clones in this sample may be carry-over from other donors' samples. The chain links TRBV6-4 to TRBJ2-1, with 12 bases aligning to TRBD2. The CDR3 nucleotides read TGTGCCAGCAGTCCCTCTAGCGGGGGGGCCGATGAGCAGTTCTTC. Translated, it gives CASSPSSGGADEQFF.